This T cell receptor beta chain was observed in a study of blood T cell repertoires in COVID-19 (dated by TCRdb to between 2020 and 2021). About the full investigation: Collaborator samples came from the United States, Italy and Spain and covered acute and convalescent phases of COVID-19. Deeply sampled blood TCRbeta repertoires from subjects exposed to, actively infected with, or recovered from COVID-19 were included in the dataset. The sample metadata nearly always contained a de-identified subject ID, COVID-19 status, age in years and sex. The samples were drawn from two sources: the first 160 participants of the ongoing ImmuneRACE study, and over 950 subjects contributed by 6 global collaborators. The prospective study material was composed of cDNA or gDNA derived from T cells, B-cell-depleted T cells, or PBMCs. Where available, HLA class I and class II types were taken from metadata supplied by the sample provider and were not determined by assay-based typing. A freely available public database, intended as a resource for researchers studying the immune response to SARS-CoV-2, is where the repertoires were released. Results the study describes overall, beyond this receptor: How much clinical and demographic metadata was included differed by source and by participant, and the metadata was provided uncurated.

TCRbeta CDR3 regions were amplified from genomic DNA by means of the immunoSEQ Assay, a bias-controlled multiplex PCR. The paper's processing steps were these. The number of nucleated cells in each sample was estimated by amplification of reference gene primers within the assay. To quantify the absolute abundance of each unique TCRbeta CDR3 rearrangement, sequence reads were collapsed and filtered. For each sample, productive Simpson clonality was calculated as the square root of Simpson's diversity index over productive rearrangements. As stored in TCRdb, this immuneACCESS dataset retains in-frame rearrangements with V and J assigned. A fraction of the clones does not appear; measured against another copy, unresolved V genes explain less than half of the discrepancy, and the remainder lacks a known reason. V and J calls and clone size are given by that table; D and trimming were obtained from the DNA. This sample comprises about 390,000 clones, about 89% of them detected only once. Together, the top ten hold 2.3% of the sample.

On this clone itself: Its specific antigen is unknown. Per-base qualities were not stored, and no clone one base away is much larger.

From cysteine to phenylalanine, the CDR3 is 15 amino acids long. Solely the CDR3 DNA is kept, with 45 bases framed from the first base. CDR1 and CDR2, looked up from the germline V gene, are SGHRS and YFSETQ. Compared with germline, V lacks 3 bases and J lacks 3 bases; bases without a gene match: 4. In Seattle, one collaborating source enrolled patients while the infection was active and tracked those patients longitudinally over the course of disease. Each collaborating institution followed its own protocols to collect whole blood in K2EDTA tubes. For TCRbeta analysis, collaborator samples were shipped as frozen whole blood, as isolated PBMCs, or as DNA extracted from either sample type.

The source of this sequence is an older woman with COVID-19, enrolled during active disease. Recombination connected TRBV5-1 to TRBJ2-3; 10 bases in the middle match TRBD1. Sequencing was done on a sample of peripheral blood. The CDR3 here reads CASSSTGQGTDTQYF. The nucleotides are TGCGCCAGCAGCTCTACGGGACAGGGGACAGATACGCAGTATTTT.